This T cell receptor beta chain emerged from a study of blood T cell repertoires in COVID-19. Study context: COVID-19 samples collected from the United States, Italy and Spain covered acute and convalescent phases. T cells, B-cell-depleted T cells, or PBMCs supplied cDNA or gDNA.

The repertoire was sequenced with immunoSEQ multiplex PCR; TCRdb's copy has only in-frame clones and lacks some. This table has about 47,000 clones, about 84% appearing once. Material for sequencing was peripheral blood. This TCR came from a man in his fifties or sixties with acute or convalescent COVID-19.

The CDR3 loop reads CATSIPGQGTNEQFF. The CDR3 bases are TGTGCCACCAGCATACCGGGACAGGGAACGAATGAGCAGTTCTTC. This chain links TRBV15 with TRBJ2-1, with 9 bases matching TRBD1. CDR1 is LNHNV, CDR2 YYDKDF, per germline (reference sequence). V gave up 4 bases and J gave up 7 bases; unmatched junction bases: 8. The CDR3 contains 15 residues.